This entry describes one TCR beta chain. What antigen it recognizes has not been identified. No base quality information exists; no much larger clone differs at one position. This specimen comes from a study of vaccination and CD4 T cells after COVID-19 (dated by TCRdb to between 2021 and 2024). Regarding the study in general: SARS-CoV-2 positivity had been established in the convalescent patients by nasal swab PCR, and mild disease was recorded in eight to ten of these patients and severe disease in one. The convalescent cohort included six males and four females, with two Hispanic individuals, seven Caucasians, two Asians and one multiracial person. Two doses of either the Pfizer-BioNTech BNT162b2 vaccine (n=8) or the Moderna mRNA-1273 vaccine (n=2) were administered to participants. Post-COVID blood samples were collected from convalescent patients a median of approximately 100 days after diagnosis, with a range of roughly 30 to 170 days. Post-vaccine blood samples were collected a median of approximately 72 days after the second vaccine dose, ranging from about 13 to 250 days. The cultures were stimulated with overlapping spike peptide pools from SARS-CoV-2 and from the common cold coronaviruses HCoV-NL63, HCoV-OC43 and HCoV-229E. In control cultures, a CEFX viral epitope pool was used as positive control, an HIV-1 Nef peptide pool was used as negative control, or no peptide was added. In under twelve COVID-19 convalescent patients and a handful of infection-naive healthy vaccine recipients, researchers compared the spike-specific CD4+ TCR repertoire from before mRNA vaccination with the repertoire from after. Broad study findings and their caveats: In convalescent patients, nearly all vaccine-specific clones (304 of 307) were found to be mono-reactive for SARS-CoV-2 spike rather than cross-reactive with common cold coronaviruses. Only a relatively small number of convalescent patients were included in the study, and early timepoints following natural infection were not analyzed. The median number of SARS-CoV-2-reactive clonotypes rose from around 20 after infection to 35 to 45 after vaccination, but the change was not significant. Among convalescent patients, a median about 86% of the SARS-CoV-2-reactive clones seen after vaccination appeared only after vaccination, which suggests priming specific to the vaccine.

Sample treatment or condition, as interpreted from the label and publication: approximately 10-day PBMC culture with coronavirus spike peptide pools or control peptides (ViraFEST assay). The ViraFEST assay was used in the study, in which antigen-specific T cells were expanded with peptide pools and expanded clonotypes were subsequently identified by TCR sequencing. The convalescent patients' positive SARS-CoV-2 PCR tests were from March to December 2020, which was before the Alpha, Beta and Delta variants emerged in the United States. Each well held about 2.2 million PBMCs cultured in IMDM containing roughly 5% human AB serum and about 10 IU/ml IL-2, with 9 to 10 ug/ml peptide pools added. Half of the culture medium was replaced with fresh IL-2-containing medium on days 3 and 7. CD4+ T cells were isolated after approximately eleven days of culture through negative selection using the EasySep CD4+ T cell isolation kit. Ficoll-Paque Plus gradient centrifugation was used to isolate PBMCs from whole blood, and the isolated PBMCs were then either used fresh or cryopreserved at -140C. Triplicate wells were generally used for each culture condition.

Receptors were amplified or captured by PCR. DNA from cultured CD4+ T cells was subjected to TCR sequencing with the Oncomine TCR Beta short-read assay at the Johns Hopkins FTIC core. The QIAamp micro DNA kit was used to extract genomic DNA from the cultured CD4+ T cells. Oncomine TCR Beta libraries from cultured CD4+ T cells were pooled with unique dual indexes and sequenced on an Illumina iSeq 100. The published analysis was carried out like this. Non-productive sequences were removed, and CDR3s that did not start with C, did not end with F or W, or were shorter than 7 amino acids were discarded. The MANAFEST web application was used to identify antigen-specific clonotypes by comparing peptide-stimulated wells against reference wells and other culture wells. To be called positive, a clone needed an FDR below 0.05, an odds ratio above 5, and a productive frequency above 0.1% in at least two of three replicate wells. Cross-reactive clonotypes were defined as significantly expanded in both SARS-CoV-2 spike wells and at least one common cold coronavirus spike condition. Using R version 3.6.1, CDR3 homology was evaluated through Levenshtein distances (stringdist) along with unrooted phylogenetic trees (ape). TCRdb reran the public reads through fastp at Q25 and MiXCR, keeping productive beta chains. Under each unique CDR3 protein, matching rows form one entry showing the most common genes and DNA. In this record, the V and J calls reflect TCRdb's handling and not the investigators' own analysis. Counted in this sample were some 13,000 distinct CDR3 sequences; around two fifths of them appeared once. About 10% of the sample lies in the top ten.

Looking up the germline V gene yields CDR1 MNHNS and CDR2 SASEGT. From its cysteine to its phenylalanine, the CDR3 spans 16 amino acids. Only the CDR3 portion is preserved as DNA: 48 bases, with reading frame beginning at the first base. Trimming accounts for 4 bases at V and 0 bases at J, while the number of junction bases matched to no gene is 3. Sequencing used CD4+ T cells from blood, cultured in vitro. Rearrangement joined TRBV6-1 to TRBJ2-3, with 11 middle bases fitting TRBD2. This receptor was taken from a human donor who had recovered from COVID-19. The encoded CDR3 is CASSALAGGSTDTQYF. The DNA is TGTGCCAGCAGTGCTCTAGCGGGAGGTAGCACAGATACGCAGTATTTT.